Here is one TCR beta chain with its context. Its antigen is currently not known. One end of the junction does not line up with germline, which may come from a read error. The trial excluded patients who had a history of autoimmune disease or were on systemic immunosuppression. In every dose cohort, peripheral blood was drawn for TCR sequencing at baseline, cycle 4 day 1, and cycle 7 day 1. The samples were taken from a phase I, first-in-human, multicenter, open-label dose-escalation trial of ivuxolimab. Adults with locally advanced or metastatic melanoma, renal cell, hepatocellular, or head and neck squamous cell carcinoma were enrolled in the trial. Before TCR sequencing, CD4+ T cells and CD8+ T cells from peripheral blood were sorted into separate populations. This record comes from a study of OX40 agonist ivuxolimab in advanced cancers. Describing the broader study: Ivuxolimab was an agonistic, fully human IgG2 monoclonal antibody directed against OX40 (CD134), a costimulatory receptor. Intravenous ivuxolimab was administered to patients every 2 weeks at six dose levels: 0.01, 0.1, 0.3, 1.5, 3 and 10 mg/kg. Of the approximately 54 dose-escalation patients, hepatocellular carcinoma was present in roughly 19, melanoma in approximately 15, renal cell carcinoma in 9 and head and neck cancer in 9. A male proportion of 70% to 90% and a mean age of 60 years, ranging from 23 to 79, were recorded for the dose-escalation cohort. Patients were allowed to have had prior anti-PD-1, anti-PD-L1 or anti-CTLA-4 therapy, and around two fifths of the dose-escalation patients had been treated with checkpoint inhibitors. Partial responses occurred in three dose-escalation patients, of whom one had hepatocellular carcinoma and two had cutaneous melanoma. The purpose of peripheral TCRbeta sequencing was to test whether ivuxolimab changed TCR sequence diversity and led to clonal T-cell expansion. The paper describes the monotherapy dose-escalation part (N of about 54 patients) of the phase I trial of ivuxolimab. Broader findings and caveats from the paper: Low levels of normalized T-cell clonal expansion were also seen in some nonresponding patients. After ivuxolimab, expanded clones were on average more numerous among CD8+ T cells than among CD4+ T cells. In the 0.1-3.0 mg/kg groups, partial responders had among the lowest normalized peripheral clonal expansion, particularly in CD8+ T cells. At doses of 0.1 to 3.0 mg/kg, clonal expansion of both CD4+ and CD8+ T cells in blood was seen between baseline and week 6. Which antigens the clonally expanded peripheral T cells were specific for was not determined.

Genomic DNA was extracted from sorted cells for sequencing of the TCRbeta CDR3 region. The immunoSEQ Assay was used for sequencing of TCRbeta CDR3 regions. TCRdb holds this immuneACCESS table with in-frame rearrangements only. Some clones are missing; in checked studies, unresolved V genes explain under half, and the rest has no known cause. A total of tens of thousands of clones appear in this sample, more than 80% of them only once. The ten largest make up 6.5% to 9% of the sample. The source is an adult with an advanced solid tumor such as melanoma, head and neck, liver or kidney cancer. The sample was CD4+ or CD8+ T cells sorted from blood, taken in a trial of the OX40 agonist ivuxolimab.

The DNA sequence is given as TGTGCTAGCAGCCTACTAGCGGGAGGCCCCTACAATGAGCAGTTCTTC. This sequence encodes CASSLLAGGPYNEQFF. Recombination connected TRBV7-7 to TRBJ2-1, and TRBD2 matches 12 of the central bases. Its CDR3 holds 16 amino acids, cysteine through phenylalanine. The entry retains the CDR3 DNA only, 48 bases that are in frame from base 1. Reading the germline V gene (reference sequence) gives CDR1 SSHAT and CDR2 FNYEAQ.